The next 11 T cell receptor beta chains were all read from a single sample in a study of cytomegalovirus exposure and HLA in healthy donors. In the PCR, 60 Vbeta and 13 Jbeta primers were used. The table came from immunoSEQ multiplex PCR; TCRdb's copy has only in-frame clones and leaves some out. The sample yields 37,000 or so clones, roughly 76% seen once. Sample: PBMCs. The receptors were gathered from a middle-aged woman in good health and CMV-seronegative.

CDR3 sequence: CASSQQGSEAFF. The DNA for the CDR3 is TGCGCCAGCAGCCAACAGGGGTCTGAAGCTTTCTTT. The chain couples TRBV5-1 to TRBJ1-1; TRBD1 matches 7 bases. CDR1 and CDR2 from the germline V gene are SGHRS and YFSETQ. The V and J ends lost 4 bases and 6 bases, in that order; junction bases with no gene match: 3. The CDR3 extends over 12 amino acids.

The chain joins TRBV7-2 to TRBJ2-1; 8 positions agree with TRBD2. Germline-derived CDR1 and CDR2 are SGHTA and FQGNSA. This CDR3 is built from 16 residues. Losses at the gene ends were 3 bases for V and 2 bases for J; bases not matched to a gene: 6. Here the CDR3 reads CASSLVGAGAYNEQFF. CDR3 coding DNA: TGTGCCAGCAGCTTGGTCGGAGCGGGGGCCTACAATGAGCAGTTCTTC.

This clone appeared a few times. In DNA, the CDR3 is TGTGCCAGCAGTTACCCCGGAGGGAGACAAGAGACCCAGTACTTC. Residues: CASSYPGGRQETQYF. The chain joins TRBV6-6 to TRBJ2-5; D is possibly TRBD2 (6 bases). Germline assignment: CDR1 MNHNY and CDR2 SVGAGI (reference sequence). This CDR3 region has 15 residues. The ends were cut back, 2 bases at V and 2 bases at J, with 12 bases in the middle.

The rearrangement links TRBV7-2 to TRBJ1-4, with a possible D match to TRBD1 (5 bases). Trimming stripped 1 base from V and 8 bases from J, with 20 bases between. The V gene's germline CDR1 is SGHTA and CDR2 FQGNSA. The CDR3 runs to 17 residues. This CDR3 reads CASSLVGGSTEREKLFF. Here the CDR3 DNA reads TGTGCCAGCAGCTTAGTCGGGGGATCGACAGAACGAGAAAAACTGTTTTTT.

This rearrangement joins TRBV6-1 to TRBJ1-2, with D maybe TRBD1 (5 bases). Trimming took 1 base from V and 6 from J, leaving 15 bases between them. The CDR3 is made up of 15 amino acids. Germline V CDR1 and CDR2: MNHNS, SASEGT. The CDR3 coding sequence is TGTGCCAGCAGTGAAGGATGGAATCGACAGAATGGCTACACCTTC. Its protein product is CASSEGWNRQNGYTF.

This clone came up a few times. CDR3 protein: CASSLEGEGNNSPLHF. Here the CDR3 DNA reads TGTGCCAGCAGCTTGGAAGGGGAGGGTAATAATTCACCCCTCCACTTT. The chain links TRBV5-8 to TRBJ1-6; D possibly corresponds to TRBD1 (5 bases). Germline V lookup: CDR1 SGHTS, CDR2 YDEGEE. CDR3 size: 16 residues. V gave up 0 bases and J gave up 5 bases, with 12 bases separating them.

Here the CDR3 DNA reads TGTGCCAGCAGTGAAAGGGAGTATAGCAATCAGCCCCAGCATTTT. Its translation is CASSEREYSNQPQHF. V usage is TRBV6-1 and J usage is TRBJ1-5; the D is unclear. V gave up 2 bases and J gave up 0 bases, with 8 bases separating them. Germline CDR1 is MNHNS and CDR2 is SASEGT. The CDR3 extends over 15 amino acids.

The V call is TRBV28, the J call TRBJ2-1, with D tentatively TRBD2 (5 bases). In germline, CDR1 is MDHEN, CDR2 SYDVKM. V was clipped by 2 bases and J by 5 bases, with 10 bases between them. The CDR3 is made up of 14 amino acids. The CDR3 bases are TGTGCCAGCAGTTTACGAAGGACTCACAATGAGCAGTTCTTC. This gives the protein CASSLRRTHNEQFF.

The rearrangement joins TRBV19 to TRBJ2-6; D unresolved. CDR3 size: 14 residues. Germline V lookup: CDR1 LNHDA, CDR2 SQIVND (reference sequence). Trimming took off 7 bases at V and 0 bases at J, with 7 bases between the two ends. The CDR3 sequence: CASNLNSGANVLTF. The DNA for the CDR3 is TGTGCCAGTAATTTAAACTCTGGGGCCAACGTCCTGACTTTC. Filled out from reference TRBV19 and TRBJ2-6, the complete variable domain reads DGGITQSPKYLFRKEGQNVTLSCEQNLNHDAMYWYRQDPGQGLRLIYYSQIVNDFQKGDIAEGYSVSREKKESFPLTVTSAQKNPTAFYLCASNLNSGANVLTFGAGSRLTVL.

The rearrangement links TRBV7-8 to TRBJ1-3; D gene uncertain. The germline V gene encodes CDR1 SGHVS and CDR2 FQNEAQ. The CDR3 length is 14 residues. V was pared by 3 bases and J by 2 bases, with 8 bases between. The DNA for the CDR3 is TGTGCCAGCAGCTTCCGGGGTACTGGAAACACCATATATTTT. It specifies CASSFRGTGNTIYF.

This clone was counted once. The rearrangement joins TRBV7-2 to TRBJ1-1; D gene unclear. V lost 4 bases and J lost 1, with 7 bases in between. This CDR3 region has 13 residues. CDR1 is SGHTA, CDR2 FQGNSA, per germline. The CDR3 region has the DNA TGTGCCAGCAGCTCCGGGTCGAACACTGAAGCTTTCTTT. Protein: CASSSGSNTEAFF.